Each of the 27 T cell receptor beta chains below was sequenced from the same sample in a study of shared clonotypes between healthy human individuals (dated by TCRdb to 2018 to 2021). The library came from the immunoSEQ multiplex PCR assay. In its TCRdb copy, this immuneACCESS table keeps in-frame sequences only and misses some clones. Where compared with another copy, unresolved V genes explain less than half of these, and the others have no known cause. A total of under 2,500,000 clones appear in this sample, roughly 95% of them only once. More than 0.1% of the sample goes to the ten largest clones. Material: naive CD4+ T cells sorted from blood. In the paper's terms, the cell subset or site label means: CD45RA+ positively selected. The receptor set was obtained from a young man in good health.

The table lists this clone with a count of one. The chain couples TRBV27 to TRBJ1-2; 7 positions match TRBD1. The CDR3 contains 13 residues. V trimming: 6 bases; J trimming: 2 bases; junction bases outside the gene matches: 3. In germline, CDR1 is MNHEY, CDR2 SMNVEV (reference sequence). CDR3: CASSPTGNYGYTF. The CDR3 coding sequence is TGTGCCAGCAGCCCGACAGGGAACTATGGCTACACCTTC.

This clone appeared once. The chain carries TRBV5-1 and TRBJ1-6; TRBD1 matches at 8 bases. The CDR3 consists of 15 residues. The junction had 8 bases not matched to a gene; V was cut back by 4 bases and J by 8 bases. Germline V gives CDR1 SGHRS, CDR2 YFSETQ. CDR3 in amino acids: CASSPDRAAYSPLHF. For the CDR3, the DNA is TGCGCCAGCAGCCCGGACAGGGCGGCATATTCACCCCTCCACTTT. Combining the CDR3 with reference TRBV5-1 and TRBJ1-6 gives the whole variable domain KAGVTQTPRYLIKTRGQQVTLSCSPISGHRSVSWYQQTPGQGLQFLFEYFSETQRNKGNFPGRFSGRQFSNSRSEMNVSTLELGDSALYLCASSPDRAAYSPLHFGNGTRLTVT.

V gene TRBV6-1 combines with J gene TRBJ1-1, with D tentatively TRBD1 (6 bases). Trimming pared 4 bases from V and 10 bases from J, leaving 16 bases between. The CDR3 contains 13 residues. Germline V gene data show CDR1 as MNHNS and CDR2 as SASEGT. The DNA of the CDR3 is TGTGCCAGCAGTGGGGACAAAAGGCCTGCAGCTTTCTTT. This encodes CASSGDKRPAAFF.

The rearrangement links TRBV15 to TRBJ2-2; D is perhaps TRBD2 (5 bases). Looked up from germline, CDR1 is LNHNV and CDR2 is YYDKDF (reference sequence). The CDR3 covers 16 residues. V dropped 4 bases and J dropped 5 bases, with 17 bases sitting between them. The CDR3 nucleotides read TGTGCCACCAGCACTTATGCGGTCCCGGGGACCGGGGAGCTGTTTTTT. Translated: CATSTYAVPGTGELFF.

The J gene is TRBJ2-5, the V gene TRBV7-2, with 8 bases lining up with TRBD1. CDR1 is SGHTA and CDR2 is FQGNSA in the germline V gene. The CDR3 consists of 15 residues. V dropped 1 base and J dropped 4; count of bases not matched to a gene: 5. CDR3 sequence: CASSLDPGGLETQYF. The CDR3 DNA follows: TGTGCCAGCAGCTTAGACCCAGGGGGCTTAGAGACCCAGTACTTC. Full variable domain (remainder filled in from reference TRBV7-2 and TRBJ2-5): GAGVSQSPSNKVTEKGKDVELRCDPISGHTALYWYRQSLGQGLEFLIYFQGNSAPDKSGLPSDRFSAERTGGSVSTLTIQRTQQEDSAVYLCASSLDPGGLETQYFGPGTRLLVL.

This chain joins TRBV5-1 and TRBJ2-2; 11 bases align to TRBD2. The CDR3 is 17 amino acids. Germline V gene lookup returns CDR1 SGHRS and CDR2 YFSETQ. With V trimmed by 5 bases and J by 3 bases, 9 bases remained unmatched. The CDR3 sequence is CASSLGTSGLYTGELFF. The CDR3 nucleotides read TGCGCCAGCAGTTTAGGGACTAGCGGTCTGTACACCGGGGAGCTGTTTTTT. Full variable domain (missing parts from reference TRBV5-1 and TRBJ2-2): KAGVTQTPRYLIKTRGQQVTLSCSPISGHRSVSWYQQTPGQGLQFLFEYFSETQRNKGNFPGRFSGRQFSNSRSEMNVSTLELGDSALYLCASSLGTSGLYTGELFFGEGSRLTVL.

V gene TRBV25-1 combines with J gene TRBJ2-3; TRBD1 is a possible D gene (6 bases). Trimming pared 7 bases from V and 0 bases from J, leaving 11 bases between. CDR3 length: 14 residues. The germline V gene encodes CDR1 MGHDK and CDR2 SYGVNS. CDR3 DNA sequence: TGTGCCAGCATTCCCGGGACAAGCACAGATACGCAGTATTTT. It encodes CASIPGTSTDTQYF.

This chain links TRBV10-3 with TRBJ2-3; D might be TRBD1 (6 bases). V was pared by 0 bases and J by 2 bases, with 9 bases between. CDR1 ENHRY and CDR2 SYGVKD come from the germline V gene. This CDR3 has 15 residues. CDR3 sequence reads: CAISESWTDTDTQYF. The CDR3 coding sequence is TGTGCCATCAGTGAGTCGTGGACAGACACAGATACGCAGTATTTT.

J is TRBJ2-7 and V is TRBV5-5, with 10 positions matching TRBD1. CDR3 length: 14 residues. Germline-derived CDR1 and CDR2 are SGHKS and YYEKEE (reference sequence). The J segment lost 2 bases and the V segment lost 5 bases, leaving 4 bases of the junction unmatched. The CDR3 spells CASRDRGGPYEQYF. DNA for the CDR3: TGTGCCAGCAGGGACAGGGGGGGACCCTACGAGCAGTACTTC.

The chain couples TRBV28 to TRBJ2-7; D possibly corresponds to TRBD1 (8 bases). Germline V lookup: CDR1 MDHEN, CDR2 SYDVKM. CDR3 length: 14 amino acids. The V end was cut by 5 bases, the J end by 3 bases, with 14 bases between. DNA for the CDR3: TGTGCCAGCAGTCCTTACAGGGGGGGCTACGAGCAGTACTTC. Its protein product is CASSPYRGGYEQYF.

The CDR3 nucleotides are TGCGCCAGCAGCTCCGGTGGCGGGAAGGCCTACGAGCAGTACTTC. Translated: CASSSGGGKAYEQYF. The chain carries TRBV5-1 and TRBJ2-7, with a weak D call TRBD2 (6 bases). This CDR3 is 15 amino acids long. Germline V CDR1 and CDR2: SGHRS, YFSETQ. Trimming left V 3 bases short and J 2 bases short, with 15 bases between.

The rearrangement joins TRBV6-1 to TRBJ1-3; a possible D gene is TRBD1 (6 bases). This CDR3 contains 15 residues. Trimming took 3 bases from V and 2 from J, leaving 11 bases between them. Germline V gives CDR1 MNHNS, CDR2 SASEGT. CDR3 nucleotides: TGTGCCAGCAGTGAGCCCACAGGGACTGGAAACACCATATATTTT. Its protein product is CASSEPTGTGNTIYF.

On this clone itself: The sample holds other DNA sequences that translate to the same CDR3. The chain joins TRBV30 to TRBJ1-1; D is unresolved. Germline CDR1 GTSNPN, CDR2 SVGIG (reference sequence). The CDR3 covers 11 residues. V lost 0 bases and J lost 7, with 6 bases in between. CDR3 coding DNA: TGTGCCTGGAGTGTACTCAGTGAAGCTTTCTTT. The encoded protein is CAWSVLSEAFF.

The chain is built from TRBV28 and TRBJ1-2; no clear D gene. The V gene lost 2 bases and the J gene lost 7 bases, with 14 bases spanning the gap. This CDR3 region has 14 residues. Looked up from germline, CDR1 is MDHEN and CDR2 is SYDVKM. CDR3 DNA: TGTGCCAGCAGTTTACGTATCCGGGGTCCTGGCTACACCTTC. This translates into CASSLRIRGPGYTF.

This rearrangement joins TRBV10-1 to TRBJ1-1, with a tentative D call TRBD1 (6 bases). The CDR3 runs to 13 residues. CDR1 WNHNN and CDR2 SYGVQD come from the germline V gene (reference sequence). V lost 5 bases and J lost 2, with 9 bases in between. The CDR3 nucleotides read TGCGCCAGCAGTAGGACAGAAAACACTGAAGCTTTCTTT. Protein: CASSRTENTEAFF.

The chain joins TRBV5-1 to TRBJ2-3, with unresolved D. The CDR3 totals 16 residues. V dropped 0 bases and J dropped 0 bases, with 11 bases sitting between them. Germline V gene lookup returns CDR1 SGHRS and CDR2 YFSETQ. In nucleotides, the CDR3 is TGCGCCAGCAGCTTGGTGCCAGGCGCTAGCACAGATACGCAGTATTTT. This gives the protein CASSLVPGASTDTQYF.

The chain links TRBV20-1 to TRBJ1-2; 8 bases line up with TRBD1. Germline-derived CDR1 and CDR2 are DFQATT and SNEGSKA (reference sequence). There are 11 residues in the CDR3. The CDR3 region is CSQQGARGYTF. The CDR3 coding sequence is TGCAGCCAGCAGGGGGCGCGAGGCTACACCTTC.

The chain is built from TRBV21-1 and TRBJ2-7; the DNA was not used to check the table's D call, TRBD1. TRBV21-1 is tagged as a pseudogene. This CDR3 has 15 amino acids. In DNA form, the CDR3 reads TGTGCCAGCACTCCAGGGGAAGTCTTTATCCACGAGCAGTACTTC. Translated, it gives CASTPGEVFIHEQYF.

Comment on this clone: Other nucleotide sequences in the sample specify the same CDR3. The chain employs TRBV7-9 and TRBJ2-3, with 9 nucleotides matching TRBD1. Germline V lookup: CDR1 SEHNR, CDR2 FQNEAQ (reference sequence). The junction had 2 bases not matched to a gene; V was cut back by 1 base and J by 3 bases. The CDR3 is 15 residues long. In DNA, the CDR3 is TGTGCCAGCAGCTTAGTGGGACAGGGAACAGATACGCAGTATTTT. It yields the protein CASSLVGQGTDTQYF.

This chain connects TRBV6-5 to TRBJ2-5; tentative D call: TRBD1 (6 bases). Trimming took off 5 bases at V and 5 bases at J, with 9 bases between the two ends. CDR1 is MNHEY and CDR2 is SVGAGI in the germline V gene. The CDR3 totals 12 residues. CDR3 amino acids: CASSRQAETQYF. The CDR3, as DNA: TGTGCCAGCAGTAGACAGGCGGAGACCCAGTACTTC.

The genes are TRBV29-1 and TRBJ2-1; weak D call: TRBD2 (5 bases). Trimming left V 4 bases short and J 3 bases short, with 7 bases between. This CDR3 spans 12 amino acids. CDR1 and CDR2 (germline): SQVTM, ANQGSEA. CDR3 bases: TGCAGCGTTGGCGACTACTACAATGAGCAGTTCTTC. This translates into CSVGDYYNEQFF.

This chain joins TRBV18 and TRBJ1-5, with 8 positions matching TRBD1. V shed 6 bases and J 7 bases; nucleotides not matched to a gene: 8. This CDR3 has 14 amino acids. In germline, CDR1 is KGHSH, CDR2 LQKENI. CDR3 region: CASSQGQVEQPQHF. The CDR3 nucleotides are TGTGCCAGCTCGCAGGGACAGGTAGAGCAGCCCCAGCATTTT.

The rearrangement links TRBV12-5 to TRBJ1-3; no firm D call. The CDR3 is 14 amino acids. The germline V gene has CDR1 LGHNT and CDR2 FRNRAP. The V end was cut by 4 bases, the J end by 4 bases, with 11 bases between. CDR3 region: CASGSSGSGNTIYF. CDR3 nucleotides: TGTGCTAGTGGTTCCTCGGGGAGCGGAAACACCATATATTTT.

The chain recombines TRBV18 with TRBJ1-5; D unresolved. This CDR3 region has 17 residues. The V end lost 1 base, the J end lost 4 bases, and 17 bases lay between the germline ends. CDR1 KGHSH and CDR2 LQKENI come from the germline V gene. CDR3 region: CASSPQPTTSQNQPQHF. The CDR3 nucleotides are TGTGCCAGCTCACCACAACCCACTACCAGCCAAAATCAGCCCCAGCATTTT.

The V gene is TRBV28, the J gene TRBJ1-6; D call uncertain. The CDR3 has 12 residues. The V end was cut by 7 bases, the J end by 11 bases, with 12 bases between. Germline CDR1 is MDHEN and CDR2 is SYDVKM. CDR3 amino acids: CASTSAGAPLHF. The CDR3 DNA sequence: TGTGCCAGCACCTCCGCCGGGGCACCCCTCCACTTT.

This chain connects TRBV4-3 to TRBJ2-3, with 7 positions matching TRBD1. Germline loops: CDR1 LGHNA, CDR2 YSLEER. With 0 bases clipped from V and 5 bases from J, the junction kept 14 bases outside the gene matches. This CDR3 region has 18 residues. CDR3 bases: TGCGCCAGCAGCCAAGAAGGGGGTAGGGGGCTAAGGCGAGATACGCAGTATTTT. It codes for CASSQEGGRGLRRDTQYF.

The chain joins TRBV6-5 to TRBJ1-6, with a possible D match to TRBD1 (6 bases). The V gene lost 7 bases and the J gene lost 8 bases, with 18 bases spanning the gap. Germline V gene lookup returns CDR1 MNHEY and CDR2 SVGAGI. This CDR3 has 15 amino acids. CDR3 DNA: TGTGCCAGCACCCCGGACAGTCGAATTGATTCACCCCTCCACTTT. Translation: CASTPDSRIDSPLHF.